The present entry profiles one TCR beta chain with its context. The protocol was immunoSEQ multiplex PCR, while the TCRdb copy is restricted to in-frame clones and leaves out a portion. The sample has more than 2,000,000 clones, approximately 93% seen once. The data derive from a study of shared clonotypes between healthy human individuals. On the study more broadly: A couple of women and a few men aged 18 to 49 served as donors.

The sequenced sample was naive CD4+ T cells from PBMCs. The subset here: CD45RA+ positively selected. This clonotype was obtained from a man younger than 35 in good health. Some clones in this sample may be carry-over from other donors' samples.

Here the CDR3 DNA reads TGCGCCAGCAGCCGGGGACTAGCGGGAGGGCCCGCCTCTTCCTACGAGCAGTACTTC. It encodes CASSRGLAGGPASSYEQYF. V is TRBV5-1 and J is TRBJ2-7; 16 bases fit TRBD2. CDR3 size: 19 residues. The germline CDR1 and CDR2 sequences are SGHRS and YFSETQ. V shed 4 bases and J 1 base; nucleotides not matched to a gene: 11.